These 29 T cell receptor beta chains share one sample of origin, sequenced in a study of OX40 agonist ivuxolimab in advanced cancers. Some clones are missing from TCRdb's copy, which holds only in-frame ones; the method was immunoSEQ multiplex PCR. The repertoire holds tens of thousands of clones, with more than 75% as singletons. Sequencing used CD4+ or CD8+ T cells sorted from blood, obtained in a trial of the OX40 agonist ivuxolimab. These TCRs come from an adult with an advanced solid tumor such as melanoma, head and neck, liver or kidney cancer.

This chain uses TRBV6-1 with TRBJ2-5; D might be TRBD2 (5 bases). CDR3 length: 14 residues. CDR1 and CDR2 (germline): MNHNS, SASEGT. V was pared by 3 bases and J by 1 base, with 9 bases between. The CDR3 nucleotides read TGTGCCAGCAGTGAGGCGGGTCTCCAAGAGACCCAGTACTTC. Protein: CASSEAGLQETQYF.

The chain carries TRBV7-3 and TRBJ2-1; D is ambiguous. The CDR3 contains 17 residues. V lost 1 base and J lost 6, with 19 bases in between. Germline CDR1 is SGHTA and CDR2 is FQGTGA. CDR3 coding DNA: TGTGCCAGCAGCTTAAAGATTGGGCAGGAGACGCGCAATGAGCAGTTCTTC. As protein: CASSLKIGQETRNEQFF. The complete variable domain, with remaining parts taken from reference TRBV7-3 and TRBJ2-1, reads GAGVSQTPSNKVTEKGKYVELRCDPISGHTALYWYRQSLGQGPEFLIYFQGTGAADDSGLPNDRFFAVRPEGSVSTLKIQRTERGDSAVYLCASSLKIGQETRNEQFFGPGTRLTVL.

The genes are TRBV9 and TRBJ1-2; D is perhaps TRBD1 (5 bases). CDR3 length: 15 residues. V dropped 4 bases and J dropped 5 bases, with 18 bases sitting between them. Germline CDR1 SGDLS, CDR2 YYNGEE. In DNA form, the CDR3 reads TGTGCCAGCAGCTATGAAGGGGCACTTAGGTATGGCTACACCTTC. Amino acid sequence: CASSYEGALRYGYTF.

This clone appeared once. This sequence joins TRBV5-4 and TRBJ2-5; possibly TRBD1 for D (5 bases). The length of the CDR3 is 14 residues. V was clipped by 3 bases and J by 5 bases, with 14 bases between them. The germline CDR1 and CDR2 sequences are SGHNT and YYREEE (reference sequence). CDR3 sequence (DNA): TGTGCCAGCAGCTCCCCAGGGCCCGGGGAGACCCAGTACTTC. Protein product: CASSSPGPGETQYF.

This clone was recorded only once. The chain is built from TRBV10-3 and TRBJ2-7, with 9 positions matching TRBD1. In germline, CDR1 is ENHRY, CDR2 SYGVKD. V shed 0 bases and J 3 bases; nucleotides not matched to a gene: 9. The CDR3 is 17 residues long. The CDR3 sequence: CAISESGGQGGSYEQYF. CDR3 DNA: TGTGCCATCAGTGAGTCGGGGGGACAGGGAGGTAGCTACGAGCAGTACTTC.

V usage is TRBV20-1 and J usage is TRBJ2-7; D remains ambiguous. The CDR3 contains 11 residues. V dropped 0 bases and J dropped 9 bases, with 9 bases sitting between them. The V gene's germline CDR1 is DFQATT and CDR2 SNEGSKA (reference sequence). In nucleotides, the CDR3 is TGCAGTGCTAGAGATTCTCGTAGGCAGTACTTC. This codes for CSARDSRRQYF.

The rearrangement joins TRBV6-1 to TRBJ1-2, with D perhaps matching TRBD1 (6 bases). V gave up 1 base and J gave up 0 bases, with 9 bases separating them. Germline CDR1 MNHNS, CDR2 SASEGT. The CDR3 extends over 15 amino acids. CDR3 nucleotides: TGTGCCAGCAGTGAAGGGCAGGGGTCTAACTATGGCTACACCTTC. It codes for CASSEGQGSNYGYTF.

This chain joins TRBV19 and TRBJ2-5; maybe TRBD1 (5 bases). CDR3 size: 14 residues. Germline V gene lookup returns CDR1 LNHDA and CDR2 SQIVND (reference sequence). Trimming cost V 10 bases and J 3 bases, with 18 bases left between them. CDR3 protein: CAIHRWSEKETQYF. The DNA of the CDR3 is TGTGCCATTCACAGGTGGTCGGAAAAAGAGACCCAGTACTTC. Drawing the rest from reference TRBV19 and TRBJ2-5, the complete variable domain is DGGITQSPKYLFRKEGQNVTLSCEQNLNHDAMYWYRQDPGQGLRLIYYSQIVNDFQKGDIAEGYSVSREKKESFPLTVTSAQKNPTAFYLCAIHRWSEKETQYFGPGTRLLVL.

This clone was seen only once. The chain joins TRBV29-1 to TRBJ1-1; D unresolved. Germline V gene data show CDR1 as SQVTM and CDR2 as ANQGSEA. The V end was cut by 2 bases, the J end by 10 bases, with 14 bases between. This CDR3 contains 12 residues. The CDR3 protein is CSVEWSGPGAFF. CDR3 bases: TGCAGCGTTGAATGGTCAGGCCCTGGAGCTTTCTTT.

This clone showed up just once. The genes are TRBV6-5 and TRBJ2-7; a possible D gene is TRBD2 (7 bases). The CDR3 is 14 amino acids. Germline assignment: CDR1 MNHEY and CDR2 SVGAGI. Trimming removed 6 bases from V and 6 bases from J, with 18 bases in between. CDR3 bases: TGTGCCAGCAGCGAGGGAGGGGGGCGTACCGAGCAGTACTTC. It codes for CASSEGGGRTEQYF.

J is TRBJ2-1 and V is TRBV7-2, with D perhaps TRBD2 (6 bases). Germline V gene data show CDR1 as SGHTA and CDR2 as FQGNSA. V was trimmed by 2 bases and J by 0 bases, leaving 17 bases between them. This CDR3 has 18 residues. The CDR3 bases are TGTGCCAGCAGCTTATCTTGGGGCGGGGCGTCCTCCTACAATGAGCAGTTCTTC. Translation gives CASSLSWGGASSYNEQFF.

This clone was counted between two and nine times. J is TRBJ2-1 and V is TRBV6-1; D unresolved. CDR1 and CDR2 from the germline V gene are MNHNS and SASEGT. This CDR3 contains 12 residues. V was shortened by 6 bases and J by 6 bases, with 9 bases between the two germline ends. CDR3 sequence (DNA): TGTGCCAGCAGCGGTGCATTCAATGAGCAGTTCTTC. Translation gives CASSGAFNEQFF.

This sequence joins TRBV5-5 and TRBJ2-2, with TRBD2 identical over 10 bases. CDR3 length equals 18 residues. Trimming took 0 bases from V and 4 from J; bases not matched to a gene: 9. Germline values: CDR1 SGHKS, CDR2 YYEKEE (reference sequence). This CDR3 reads CASSLAWRTSGPTGELFF. The CDR3 bases are TGTGCCAGCAGCTTGGCCTGGAGGACTAGCGGACCCACCGGGGAGCTGTTTTTT.

The gene calls are TRBV4-3 and TRBJ1-1, with D hard to call. Germline V gene lookup returns CDR1 LGHNA and CDR2 YSLEER. CDR3 length equals 13 residues. Trimming removed 4 bases at V and 3 bases at J, with 9 bases between. The CDR3: CASSLSLDTEAFF. The CDR3 DNA is TGCGCCAGCAGCCTCAGTCTAGACACTGAAGCTTTCTTT.

This chain uses TRBV5-8 with TRBJ1-4; 7 positions agree with TRBD1. CDR3 size: 16 residues. Germline CDR1 reads SGHTS; CDR2 reads YDEGEE. J was trimmed by 0 bases and V by 1 base; bases with no gene match: 3. This chain's CDR3 is CASSLQGGTTNEKLFF. CDR3 nucleotide sequence: TGTGCCAGCAGCTTGCAGGGGGGGACAACTAATGAAAAACTGTTTTTT.

V is TRBV18 and J is TRBJ2-7; D ambiguous. In germline, CDR1 is KGHSH, CDR2 LQKENI. The CDR3 is 13 amino acids. Between the trimmed V and J ends, which lost 3 bases and 3 bases, there was a span of 9 bases. The CDR3 sequence: CASSPIRDYEQYF. The CDR3 region has the DNA TGTGCCAGCTCACCTATCCGCGACTACGAGCAGTACTTC.

This clone was seen only once. The chain is built from TRBV29-1 and TRBJ1-2; D ambiguous. CDR1 is SQVTM and CDR2 is ANQGSEA in the germline V gene. The CDR3 has 12 residues. Trimming removed 4 bases at V and 4 bases at J, with 10 bases between. CDR3 nucleotides: TGCAGCGTTGGCGGCAGGACCTATGGCTACACCTTC. Translated: CSVGGRTYGYTF.

The chain has TRBV7-9 and TRBJ2-5, with D perhaps TRBD2 (6 bases). Trimming removed 5 bases at V and 4 bases at J, with 11 bases between. Germline values: CDR1 SEHNR, CDR2 FQNEAQ (reference sequence). CDR3 size: 13 residues. The CDR3 reads CASSRPGVETQYF. The CDR3 bases are TGTGCCAGCAGCCGCCCGGGGGTAGAGACCCAGTACTTC.

The sample holds one count of this clone. The rearrangement joins TRBV4-1 to TRBJ2-7; 11 nucleotides line up with TRBD1. Germline CDR1 reads MGHRA; CDR2 reads YSYEKL. CDR3 length: 17 amino acids. V shed 1 base, J shed 7 bases, and the junction held 12 bases outside the gene matches. The CDR3 is CASSQARTGGALGEQYF. The CDR3 nucleotides are TGCGCCAGCAGCCAAGCCCGGACAGGGGGCGCGTTGGGGGAGCAGTACTTC.

V is TRBV30 and J is TRBJ2-7; 12 bases match TRBD2. The ends lost 1 base at V and 0 bases at J; junction bases unmatched: 7. From germline, CDR1 is GTSNPN and CDR2 SVGIG (reference sequence). The CDR3 is made up of 17 amino acids. The CDR3, as DNA: TGTGCCTGGAGTGGACTAGCGGGGGCCACAATCTCCTACGAGCAGTACTTC. It codes for CAWSGLAGATISYEQYF.

This clone was detected a few times. The chain links TRBV5-4 to TRBJ2-2; perhaps TRBD1 as D (5 bases). The germline V gene has CDR1 SGHNT and CDR2 YYREEE (reference sequence). This CDR3 contains 15 residues. Trimming removed 4 bases at V and 1 base at J, with 11 bases between. The CDR3 protein is CASSPRQGNTGELFF. The DNA for the CDR3 is TGTGCCAGCAGCCCCCGGCAGGGGAACACCGGGGAGCTGTTTTTT.

This chain uses TRBV5-8 with TRBJ1-2, with D perhaps TRBD1 (5 bases). From germline, CDR1 is SGHTS and CDR2 YDEGEE. Trimming removed 5 bases from V and 3 bases from J, with 14 bases in between. The CDR3 totals 14 residues. CDR3 bases: TGTGCCAGCAGAGCCGGGGGACGGGACTATGGCTACACCTTC. Translation gives CASRAGGRDYGYTF.

The chain recombines TRBV19 with TRBJ1-5; tentative D call: TRBD1 (6 bases). Per germline, CDR1 LNHDA and CDR2 SQIVND (reference sequence). The CDR3 totals 14 residues. Trimming shortened V by 3 bases and J by 6 bases, and 12 bases separated the two germline ends. The DNA for the CDR3 is TGTGCCAGTAGTATCCGGGGGGCTAGTCAGCCCCAGCATTTT. It codes for CASSIRGASQPQHF.

The V and J genes are TRBV19 and TRBJ2-3; 8 positions agree with TRBD2. The CDR3 consists of 16 residues. V was pared by 5 bases and J by 4 bases, with 11 bases of the junction left unmatched. The germline CDR1 and CDR2 sequences are LNHDA and SQIVND (reference sequence). Here the CDR3 reads CASSSRGAGVSDTQYF. The DNA of the CDR3 is TGTGCCAGTAGTTCCCGGGGAGCGGGAGTTTCAGATACGCAGTATTTT.

The CDR3 loop is CASSRTGTAYNEQFF. The CDR3 region has the DNA TGTGCCAGCTCACGGACCGGGACAGCCTACAATGAGCAGTTCTTC. The genes are TRBV18 and TRBJ2-1; TRBD1 matches 7 bases. J was trimmed by 2 bases and V by 4 bases; bases with no gene match: 5. This CDR3 contains 15 residues. Per the germline V gene, CDR1 is KGHSH and CDR2 is LQKENI.

The V call is TRBV7-2, the J call TRBJ1-2; 9 positions agree with TRBD1. Germline CDR1 is SGHTA and CDR2 is FQGNSA. Trimming at V came to 5 bases and at J to 4 bases, leaving 5 bases not matched to a gene. The CDR3 extends over 14 amino acids. As DNA, the CDR3 is TGTGCCAGCAGCCCTGGGACAGGGCTCTATGGCTACACCTTC. Translation: CASSPGTGLYGYTF.

This sequence joins TRBV6-1 and TRBJ2-2; possibly TRBD2 for D (6 bases). This CDR3 contains 16 residues. CDR1 is MNHNS, CDR2 SASEGT, per germline. The V end lost 4 bases, the J end lost 3 bases, and 15 bases lay between the germline ends. CDR3 DNA: TGTGCCAGCAGTGTACTCGGGACTGCTCACACCGGGGAGCTGTTTTTT. Encoded protein: CASSVLGTAHTGELFF.

The chain joins TRBV5-4 to TRBJ2-1, with D maybe TRBD2 (5 bases). Trimming shortened V by 4 bases and J by 3 bases, and 11 bases separated the two germline ends. Germline V gene lookup returns CDR1 SGHNT and CDR2 YYREEE (reference sequence). The CDR3 has 14 residues. For the CDR3, the DNA is TGTGCCAGCAGCGCCCCGGGGTTCTACAATGAGCAGTTCTTC. Amino acids: CASSAPGFYNEQFF.

The chain links TRBV4-3 to TRBJ2-1; 9 bases are shared with TRBD2. The J segment lost 2 bases and the V segment lost 1 base, leaving 3 bases of the junction unmatched. Looked up from germline, CDR1 is LGHNA and CDR2 is YSLEER. This CDR3 has 16 amino acids. The CDR3 coding sequence is TGCGCCAGCAGCCAAGGGGCTAGCGGGACCTACAATGAGCAGTTCTTC. Its translation: CASSQGASGTYNEQFF.